One and the same sample provided the 30 T cell receptor beta chains below, sequenced in a study of blood T cell repertoires in COVID-19. Data came from immunoSEQ multiplex PCR; TCRdb stores just in-frame clones and leaves some out. The sample includes approximately 76,000 clones, around four fifths of them seen just once. The sequenced material came from peripheral blood. Every receptor here comes from a man aged 80 or over with active or convalescent COVID-19.

This chain links TRBV10-3 with TRBJ1-1; 12 nucleotides match TRBD1. This CDR3 has 17 amino acids. Trimming removed 6 bases from V and 4 bases from J; junction bases left unmatched: 12. Germline V CDR1 and CDR2: ENHRY, SYGVKD. CDR3 DNA: TGTGCCATCAGGAAAACGGGACAGGGGGCCGGGGGCACTGAAGCTTTCTTT. It codes for CAIRKTGQGAGGTEAFF.

J is TRBJ1-4 and V is TRBV6-1; D not resolved. The CDR3 runs to 16 residues. Trimming pared 3 bases from V and 6 bases from J, leaving 17 bases between. From germline, CDR1 is MNHNS and CDR2 SASEGT. The DNA of the CDR3 is TGTGCCAGCAGTGAGCGGGGTCCGGGGAGTTATGAAAAACTGTTTTTT. Its protein product is CASSERGPGSYEKLFF.

This chain joins TRBV20-1 and TRBJ1-2, with a weak D call TRBD1 (6 bases). V shed 4 bases and J shed 7 bases, with 10 bases lying between them. CDR3 length: 11 amino acids. Looked up from germline, CDR1 is DFQATT and CDR2 is SNEGSKA (reference sequence). The CDR3 nucleotides are TGCAGTGCTACAGGGGCGGGTGGCTACACCTTC. It yields the protein CSATGAGGYTF.

The V gene is TRBV28, the J gene TRBJ1-2; 12 nucleotides match TRBD1. Trimming at V came to 6 bases and at J to 3 bases, leaving 14 bases not matched to a gene. The CDR3 contains 18 residues. Per germline, CDR1 MDHEN and CDR2 SYDVKM. CDR3 sequence (DNA): TGTGCCAGCAGACTCTCCGGGACAGGGGGCTCCCTCTACTATGGCTACACCTTC. This sequence encodes CASRLSGTGGSLYYGYTF.

This clone has just one count. This chain uses TRBV7-8 with TRBJ1-5; 7 bases line up with TRBD1. Germline-derived CDR1 and CDR2 are SGHVS and FQNEAQ. V shed 3 bases, J shed 1 base, and the junction held 12 bases outside the gene matches. CDR3 size: 18 residues. The CDR3, as DNA: TGTGCCAGCAGCTTGGGACAGAGGGATCACTTCAGCAATCAGCCCCAGCATTTT. Protein sequence: CASSLGQRDHFSNQPQHF. The whole variable domain, filled in from reference TRBV7-8 and TRBJ1-5, reads GAGVSQSPRYKVAKRGQDVALRCDPISGHVSLFWYQQALGQGPEFLTYFQNEAQLDKSGLPSDRFFAERPEGSVSTLKIQRTQQEDSAVYLCASSLGQRDHFSNQPQHFGDGTRLSIL.

This chain connects TRBV6-5 to TRBJ2-3; 7 positions agree with TRBD1. This CDR3 spans 14 amino acids. CDR1 and CDR2 (germline): MNHEY, SVGAGI. The ends lost 6 bases at V and 3 bases at J; junction bases unmatched: 6. The DNA for the CDR3 is TGTGCCAGCAGCATGACAGGGATTACAGATACGCAGTATTTT. Protein: CASSMTGITDTQYF.

V gene TRBV21-1 combines with J gene TRBJ1-2; the table gives TRBD1 as D, unverified against the DNA. TRBV21-1 represents a pseudogene. The CDR3 consists of 16 residues. The DNA for the CDR3 is TGTGCCAGCAGCAAAAAGGCAGGGCCGTGTAACTATGGCTACACCTTC. Its protein is CASSKKAGPCNYGYTF.

The chain couples TRBV7-3 to TRBJ1-5, with D perhaps TRBD1 (6 bases). CDR1 SGHTA and CDR2 FQGTGA come from the germline V gene. Trimming shortened V by 5 bases and J by 0 bases, and 17 bases separated the two germline ends. The CDR3 is 17 amino acids. CDR3 sequence (DNA): TGTGCCAGCAGCCCAAGCCTAGGGACAATTAGCAATCAGCCCCAGCATTTT. This codes for CASSPSLGTISNQPQHF.

The chain combines TRBV7-2 with TRBJ2-5; D perhaps matches TRBD2 (6 bases). The CDR3 sequence is 14 residues long. Germline lookup yields CDR1 SGHTA and CDR2 FQGNSA. Between the trimmed V and J ends, which lost 0 bases and 5 bases, there was a span of 10 bases. The CDR3 DNA is TGTGCCAGCAGCTTAGCAGTAGCGGTGGAGACCCAGTACTTC. It translates to CASSLAVAVETQYF.

The gene calls are TRBV7-2 and TRBJ2-7; the D call may be TRBD1 or TRBD2 (6 bases each). The CDR3 sequence is 15 residues long. V lost 5 bases and J lost 6, with 20 bases in between. Looked up from germline, CDR1 is SGHTA and CDR2 is FQGNSA. For the CDR3, the DNA is TGTGCCAGCAGCCTAGACAGGAGGGCACGAGGCGAGCAGTACTTC. As protein: CASSLDRRARGEQYF.

This chain uses TRBV5-1 with TRBJ1-1; no reliable D call. Germline V gene lookup returns CDR1 SGHRS and CDR2 YFSETQ. The CDR3 consists of 13 residues. V was cut by 2 bases and J by 1 base, with 6 bases left in between. CDR3 in amino acids: CASSLGGNTEAFF. The CDR3 DNA follows: TGCGCCAGCAGCTTAGGAGGGAACACTGAAGCTTTCTTT.

The rearrangement uses TRBV30 and TRBJ2-2; no clear D. With 0 bases removed from V and 0 bases from J, the gap between germline ends came to 8 bases. Per germline, CDR1 GTSNPN and CDR2 SVGIG (reference sequence). The CDR3 is made up of 15 amino acids. CDR3 sequence reads: CAWSVPRANTGELFF. In nucleotides, the CDR3 is TGTGCCTGGAGTGTACCCCGCGCGAACACCGGGGAGCTGTTTTTT.

This rearrangement joins TRBV18 to TRBJ1-1, with D unclear. V lost 1 base, J lost 5 bases, and 11 bases lay in between. CDR3 size: 14 residues. Per the germline V gene, CDR1 is KGHSH and CDR2 is LQKENI. CDR3 region: CASSPRTDGTEAFF. CDR3 DNA sequence: TGTGCCAGCTCACCACGAACAGATGGAACTGAAGCTTTCTTT.

The genes are TRBV5-1 and TRBJ2-1; 11 nucleotides match TRBD2. This CDR3 is 15 amino acids long. V dropped 4 bases and J dropped 5; count of bases not matched to a gene: 5. CDR1 is SGHRS, CDR2 YFSETQ, per germline. CDR3 in amino acids: CASSKGTSGNNEQFF. In DNA form, the CDR3 reads TGCGCCAGCAGCAAAGGGACTAGCGGAAACAATGAGCAGTTCTTC.

Only one count was recorded for this clone. This sequence joins TRBV28 and TRBJ2-5, with 8 bases identical to TRBD1. J lost 5 bases, V lost 6 bases, and 5 bases had no gene match. This CDR3 region has 13 residues. Looked up from germline, CDR1 is MDHEN and CDR2 is SYDVKM. In DNA form, the CDR3 reads TGTGCCAGCAGGGATTCAGGGGGCGAGACCCAGTACTTC. Translated: CASRDSGGETQYF. Looking up the rest from reference TRBV28 and TRBJ2-5 gives the full variable domain: DVKVTQSSRYLVKRTGEKVFLECVQDMDHENMFWYRQDPGLGLRLIYFSYDVKMKEKGDIPEGYSVSREKKERFSLILESASTNQTSMYLCASRDSGGETQYFGPGTRLLVL.

The rearrangement joins TRBV6-5 to TRBJ1-2; the D gene is possibly TRBD1 (5 bases). CDR3 size: 14 residues. Trimming cost V 6 bases and J 0 bases, with 11 bases left between them. Germline CDR1 is MNHEY and CDR2 is SVGAGI. The CDR3: CASSRDSANYGYTF. The CDR3 coding sequence is TGTGCCAGCAGCCGCGACAGCGCTAACTATGGCTACACCTTC.

This chain uses TRBV20-1 with TRBJ2-5, with D possibly being TRBD2 (5 bases). This CDR3 comprises 13 residues. CDR1 and CDR2 from the germline V gene are DFQATT and SNEGSKA (reference sequence). V was trimmed by 3 bases and J by 2 bases, leaving 10 bases between them. The CDR3 reads CSASGLAQETQYF. The CDR3 nucleotides read TGCAGTGCTAGTGGGCTAGCTCAAGAGACCCAGTACTTC.

V gene TRBV7-2 combines with J gene TRBJ1-3; D is uncertain. CDR1 SGHTA and CDR2 FQGNSA come from the germline V gene. The CDR3 length is 14 residues. V shed 5 bases and J shed 4 bases, with 12 bases lying between them. The DNA for the CDR3 is TGTGCCAGCAGCCTCGGACTGCTCGGAAACACCATATATTTT. Protein sequence: CASSLGLLGNTIYF.

Here the CDR3 reads CASSPSEGAKGYTF. CDR3 sequence (DNA): TGTGCCAGCAGCCCCTCTGAGGGGGCGAAAGGCTACACCTTC. The chain joins TRBV7-8 to TRBJ1-2, with 7 bases aligning to TRBD1. CDR3 length: 14 residues. V shed 5 bases, J shed 8 bases, and the junction held 11 bases outside the gene matches. In germline, CDR1 is SGHVS, CDR2 FQNEAQ.

This chain joins TRBV5-1 and TRBJ1-1; 8 bases agree with TRBD1. The junction had 10 bases not matched to a gene; V was cut back by 4 bases and J by 5 bases. The CDR3 loop spans 15 amino acids. Looked up from germline, CDR1 is SGHRS and CDR2 is YFSETQ. CDR3 loop: CASSPSGQGGTEAFF. The CDR3 nucleotides read TGCGCCAGCAGCCCGAGTGGACAGGGTGGTACTGAAGCTTTCTTT.

This sequence joins TRBV11-3 and TRBJ2-1; possibly TRBD1 for D (6 bases). CDR1 is SGHNT, CDR2 YENEEA, per germline. The CDR3 has 15 amino acids. The V and J ends lost 1 base and 0 bases respectively, with 7 bases between them. The CDR3 here is CASSLGTASYNEQFF. The CDR3 nucleotides read TGTGCCAGCAGCTTAGGGACAGCCTCCTACAATGAGCAGTTCTTC.

This clone was counted a few times. This rearrangement joins TRBV7-2 to TRBJ1-3, with a possible D match to TRBD1 (5 bases). From germline, CDR1 is SGHTA and CDR2 FQGNSA. CDR3 length: 16 amino acids. Trimming took 2 bases from V and 4 from J, leaving 15 bases between them. CDR3 sequence reads: CASSLLSGVSGNTIYF. CDR3 nucleotide sequence: TGTGCCAGCAGCTTACTCTCGGGGGTGTCAGGAAACACCATATATTTT.

J is TRBJ1-2 and V is TRBV3-1 (or the pseudogene TRBV3-2); a weak D match, TRBD1 (6 bases). The ends were cut back, 7 bases at V and 1 base at J, with 19 bases in the middle. The CDR3 extends over 16 amino acids. CDR1 and CDR2 from the germline V gene are LGHDT and YNNKEL (reference sequence). CDR3 coding DNA: TGTGCCAGCAACAACAGGGCCCGTCAGCTTAACTATGGCTACACCTTC. Translated: CASNNRARQLNYGYTF.

This chain joins TRBV18 and TRBJ1-1, with TRBD1 matching over 7 bases. The CDR3 length is 14 residues. Trimming at V came to 1 base and at J to 5 bases, leaving 4 bases not matched to a gene. The germline V gene has CDR1 KGHSH and CDR2 LQKENI. The CDR3 nucleotides read TGTGCCAGCTCACCACGACAGGGTACGACTGAAGCTTTCTTT. It codes for CASSPRQGTTEAFF.

V usage is TRBV5-1 and J usage is TRBJ2-5; 14 bases fit TRBD2. Germline-derived CDR1 and CDR2 are SGHRS and YFSETQ. The CDR3 is made up of 16 amino acids. The V gene end was trimmed by 3 bases and the J gene end by 4 bases; junction bases not matched to a gene: 5. CDR3 bases: TGCGCCAGCAGCTCGACTAGCGGGGGGGGACGAGAGACCCAGTACTTC. Protein sequence: CASSSTSGGGRETQYF.

The CDR3 DNA reads TGTGCCAGTAGTGTGACAGAGGCCTACGAGCAGTACTTC. Translating gives CASSVTEAYEQYF. This chain links TRBV19 with TRBJ2-7; TRBD1 might be the D (5 bases). V was cut by 5 bases and J by 2 bases, with 10 bases left in between. Germline V gene data show CDR1 as LNHDA and CDR2 as SQIVND (reference sequence). This CDR3 spans 13 amino acids.

This clone was detected once. The chain links TRBV19 to TRBJ2-7; D is unresolved. V was clipped by 5 bases and J by 3 bases, with 5 bases between them. The CDR3 has 11 residues. CDR1 is LNHDA, CDR2 SQIVND, per germline (reference sequence). DNA of the CDR3: TGTGCCAGTAGTTTTCTCTACGAGCAGTACTTC. As protein: CASSFLYEQYF.

This chain joins TRBV13 and TRBJ1-1; D is uncertain. Trimming took off 5 bases at V and 3 bases at J, with 16 bases between the two ends. This CDR3 has 15 residues. Germline CDR1 reads PRHDT; CDR2 reads FYEKMQ (reference sequence). The CDR3 bases are TGTGCCAGCAGCCCGGCGGACGGACTGGACACTGAAGCTTTCTTT. Its translation is CASSPADGLDTEAFF.

The chain employs TRBV11-2 and TRBJ1-2, with TRBD1 identical over 9 bases. This CDR3 has 14 amino acids. CDR1 is SGHAT and CDR2 is FQNNGV in the germline V gene. Unmatched junction bases numbered 8, after V lost 6 bases and J lost 6 bases. For the CDR3, the DNA is TGTGCCAGCAGGAAACCTGGGACAGGGAATGGCTACACCTTC. It codes for CASRKPGTGNGYTF.

V gene TRBV7-2 combines with J gene TRBJ2-1, with D possibly matching TRBD2 (6 bases). In germline, CDR1 is SGHTA, CDR2 FQGNSA. Trimming cost V 5 bases and J 8 bases, with 19 bases left between them. The CDR3 contains 15 residues. In DNA form, the CDR3 reads TGTGCCAGCAGCCTCAGAGTAGCGGTCTTCTATGAGCAGTTCTTC. This translates into CASSLRVAVFYEQFF.